The clone carrying this T cell receptor (beta chain) came up many times. The data belong to a study of T cell repertoires in cytomegalovirus infection. Study overall: TCR beta signatures that were public indicated CMV infection and matching HLA type.

Using its own MiXCR run on the reads, TCRdb lists one record per CDR3 protein. The table shows some 220,000 distinct CDR3 sequences, with approximately 7% occurring only once. Between the trimmed V and J ends, which lost 0 bases and 7 bases, there was a span of 9 bases. Germline V gene sequence: CDR1 SGHTA, CDR2 FQGNSA. The CDR3 is 14 residues long. The sample consisted of PBMCs. This TCR came from a human donor in good health (CMV status not recorded). Some clones in this sample may be carry-over from other donors' samples. The V and J genes are TRBV7-2 and TRBJ1-4; D uncertain. The CDR3 here is CASSLAREREKLFF. CDR3 in DNA: TGTGCCAGCAGCTTAGCTCGTGAGCGTGAAAAACTGTTTTTT.